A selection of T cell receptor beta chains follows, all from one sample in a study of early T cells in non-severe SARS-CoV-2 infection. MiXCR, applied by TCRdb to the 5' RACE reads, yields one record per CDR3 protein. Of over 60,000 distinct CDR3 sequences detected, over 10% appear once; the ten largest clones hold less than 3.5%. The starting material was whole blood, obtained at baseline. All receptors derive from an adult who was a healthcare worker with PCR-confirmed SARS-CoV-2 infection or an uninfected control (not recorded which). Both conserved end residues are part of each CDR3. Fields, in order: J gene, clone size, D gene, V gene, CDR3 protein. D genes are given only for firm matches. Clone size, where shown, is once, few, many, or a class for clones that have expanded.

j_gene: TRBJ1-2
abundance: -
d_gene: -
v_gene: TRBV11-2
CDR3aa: CASSLQGPMVYGYTF

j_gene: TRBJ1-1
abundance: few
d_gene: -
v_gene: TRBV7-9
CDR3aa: CASIRTENTEAFF

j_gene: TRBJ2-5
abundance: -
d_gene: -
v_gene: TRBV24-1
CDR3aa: CATSGPSQETQYF

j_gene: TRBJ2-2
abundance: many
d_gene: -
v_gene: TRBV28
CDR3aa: CASRGKGVPGELFF

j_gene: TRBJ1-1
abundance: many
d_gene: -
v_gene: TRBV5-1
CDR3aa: CASSFGGDTEAFF

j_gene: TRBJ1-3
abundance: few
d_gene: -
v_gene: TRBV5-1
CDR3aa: CASSWNIQGSSGNTIYF

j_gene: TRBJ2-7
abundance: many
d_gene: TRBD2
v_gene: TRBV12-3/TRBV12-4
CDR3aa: CARRGEPNEQYF

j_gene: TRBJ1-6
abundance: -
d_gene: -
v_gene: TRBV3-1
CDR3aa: CASSHGRPVNSPLHF

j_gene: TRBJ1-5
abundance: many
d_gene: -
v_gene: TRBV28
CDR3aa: CASRLPRQRHQPQHF

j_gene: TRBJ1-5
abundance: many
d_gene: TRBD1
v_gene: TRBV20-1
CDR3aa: CSAWVPTGDQPQHF

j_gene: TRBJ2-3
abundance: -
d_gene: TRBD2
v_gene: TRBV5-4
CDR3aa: CASSPLVGSGGRTDTQYF

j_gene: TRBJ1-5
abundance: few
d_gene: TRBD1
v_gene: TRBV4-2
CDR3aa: CASSQAPGGQGGQPQHF

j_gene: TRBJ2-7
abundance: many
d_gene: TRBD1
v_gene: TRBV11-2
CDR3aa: CASSSPEGTGYEQYF

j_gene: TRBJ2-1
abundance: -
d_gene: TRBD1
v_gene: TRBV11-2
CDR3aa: CASSRPGQGKNEQFF

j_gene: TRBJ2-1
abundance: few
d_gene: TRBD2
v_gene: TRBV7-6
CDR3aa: CASSSLAASYNEQFF

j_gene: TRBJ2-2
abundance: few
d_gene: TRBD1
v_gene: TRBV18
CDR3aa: CASSPLTGGAYTGELFF

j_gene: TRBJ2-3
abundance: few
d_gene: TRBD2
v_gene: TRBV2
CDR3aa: CASSHLGTSGETDTQYF

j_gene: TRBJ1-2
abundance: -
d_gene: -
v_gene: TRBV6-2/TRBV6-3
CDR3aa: CASNPAGVGYGYTF

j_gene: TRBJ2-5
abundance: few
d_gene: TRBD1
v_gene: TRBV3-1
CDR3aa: CASSQNRGKMIQYF

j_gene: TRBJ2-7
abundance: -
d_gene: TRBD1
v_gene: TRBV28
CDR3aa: CASSFSRAGTGGSYEQYF

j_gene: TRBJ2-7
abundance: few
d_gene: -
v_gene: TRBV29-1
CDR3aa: CSVEVRRGNSYEQYF

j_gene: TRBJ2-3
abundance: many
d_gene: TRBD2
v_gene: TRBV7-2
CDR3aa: CASSLVTSGARTDTQYF

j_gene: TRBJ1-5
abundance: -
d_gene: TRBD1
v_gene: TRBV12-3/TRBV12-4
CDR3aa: CASSPGQGERQPQHF

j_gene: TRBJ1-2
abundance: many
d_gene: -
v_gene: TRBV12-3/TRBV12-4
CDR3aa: CASSFATNYGYTF

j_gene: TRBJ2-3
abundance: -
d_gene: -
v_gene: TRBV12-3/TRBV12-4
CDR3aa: CASSLTSITDTQYF

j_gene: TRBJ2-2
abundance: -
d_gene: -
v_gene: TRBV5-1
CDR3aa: CASSPHPDTGELFF

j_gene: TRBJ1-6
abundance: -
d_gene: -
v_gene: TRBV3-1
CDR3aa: CASSQDRAARTNSPLHF

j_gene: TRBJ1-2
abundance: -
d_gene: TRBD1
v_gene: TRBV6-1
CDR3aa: CASSEAEQGAGSGYTF

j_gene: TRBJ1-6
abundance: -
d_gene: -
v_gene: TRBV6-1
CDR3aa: CASSVMGDSPLHF

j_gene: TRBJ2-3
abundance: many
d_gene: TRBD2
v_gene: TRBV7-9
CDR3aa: CASSSLAGESTDTQYF

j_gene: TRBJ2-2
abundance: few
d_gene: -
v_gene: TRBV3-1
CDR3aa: CASSRPVGRVFGELFF

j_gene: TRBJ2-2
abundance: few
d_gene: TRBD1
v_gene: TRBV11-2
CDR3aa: CASSHRGNTGELFF

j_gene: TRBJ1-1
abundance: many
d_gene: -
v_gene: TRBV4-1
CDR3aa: CASSQDYENTEAFF

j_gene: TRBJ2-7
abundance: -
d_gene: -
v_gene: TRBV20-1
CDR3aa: CSAESGQGGGKYF

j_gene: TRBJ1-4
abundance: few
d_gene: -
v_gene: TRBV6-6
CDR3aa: CASSPGEGLKLFF

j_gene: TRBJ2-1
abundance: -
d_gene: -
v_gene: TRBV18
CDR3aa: CASSPFDSSYNEQFF

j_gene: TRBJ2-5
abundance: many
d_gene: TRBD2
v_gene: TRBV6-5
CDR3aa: CASSSAGGPQETQYF

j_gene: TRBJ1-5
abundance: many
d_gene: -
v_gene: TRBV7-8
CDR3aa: CASSSVSGTNQPQHF

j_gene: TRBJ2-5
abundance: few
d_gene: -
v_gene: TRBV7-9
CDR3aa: CASNPGGETQYF

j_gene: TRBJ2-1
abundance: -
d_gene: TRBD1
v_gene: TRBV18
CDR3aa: CASSPPYRGINEQFF

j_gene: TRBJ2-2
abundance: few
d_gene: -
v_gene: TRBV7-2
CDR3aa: CASNRRDTGELFF

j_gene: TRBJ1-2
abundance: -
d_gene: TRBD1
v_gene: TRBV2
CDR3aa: CARRDRAGYGYTF

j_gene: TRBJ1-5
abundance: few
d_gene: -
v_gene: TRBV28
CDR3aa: CASNDDMAQPQHF

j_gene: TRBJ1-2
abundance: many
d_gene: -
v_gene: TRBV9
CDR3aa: CASSTEGASYYGYTF

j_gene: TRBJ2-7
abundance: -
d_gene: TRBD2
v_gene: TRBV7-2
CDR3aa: CASSLVTGGAGGRAYEQYF

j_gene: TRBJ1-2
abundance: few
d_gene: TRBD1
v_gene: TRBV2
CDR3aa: CASSVQNRGGYTF

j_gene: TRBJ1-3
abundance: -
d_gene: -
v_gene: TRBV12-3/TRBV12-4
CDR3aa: CASSLLGAAGNTIYF

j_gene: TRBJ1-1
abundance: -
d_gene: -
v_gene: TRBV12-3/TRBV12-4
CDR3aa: CASSFYGGGQAFF

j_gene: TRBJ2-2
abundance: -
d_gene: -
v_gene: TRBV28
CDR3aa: CASSLVLGELFF

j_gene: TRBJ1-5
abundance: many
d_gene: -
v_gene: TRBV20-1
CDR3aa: CSAREGGRRGNQPQHF

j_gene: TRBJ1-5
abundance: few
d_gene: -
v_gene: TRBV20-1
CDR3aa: CSAGGPGTDLGNQPQHF

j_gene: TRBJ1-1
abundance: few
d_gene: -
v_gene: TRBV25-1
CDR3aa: CASRPGSSEAFF

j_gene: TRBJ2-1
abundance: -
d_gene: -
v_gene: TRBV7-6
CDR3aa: CASSPGYLIYNEQFF

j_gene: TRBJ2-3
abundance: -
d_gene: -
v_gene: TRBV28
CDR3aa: CASRRGFTDTQYF

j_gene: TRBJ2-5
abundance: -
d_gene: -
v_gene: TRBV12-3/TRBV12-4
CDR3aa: CASSSPQTVWETQYF

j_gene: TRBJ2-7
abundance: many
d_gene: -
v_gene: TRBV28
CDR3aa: CASNSRAYEQYF

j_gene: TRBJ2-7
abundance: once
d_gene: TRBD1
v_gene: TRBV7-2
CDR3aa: CASSLQQGADYEQYF

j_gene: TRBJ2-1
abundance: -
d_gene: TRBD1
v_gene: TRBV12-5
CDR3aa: CASGSGQGNTNEQFF